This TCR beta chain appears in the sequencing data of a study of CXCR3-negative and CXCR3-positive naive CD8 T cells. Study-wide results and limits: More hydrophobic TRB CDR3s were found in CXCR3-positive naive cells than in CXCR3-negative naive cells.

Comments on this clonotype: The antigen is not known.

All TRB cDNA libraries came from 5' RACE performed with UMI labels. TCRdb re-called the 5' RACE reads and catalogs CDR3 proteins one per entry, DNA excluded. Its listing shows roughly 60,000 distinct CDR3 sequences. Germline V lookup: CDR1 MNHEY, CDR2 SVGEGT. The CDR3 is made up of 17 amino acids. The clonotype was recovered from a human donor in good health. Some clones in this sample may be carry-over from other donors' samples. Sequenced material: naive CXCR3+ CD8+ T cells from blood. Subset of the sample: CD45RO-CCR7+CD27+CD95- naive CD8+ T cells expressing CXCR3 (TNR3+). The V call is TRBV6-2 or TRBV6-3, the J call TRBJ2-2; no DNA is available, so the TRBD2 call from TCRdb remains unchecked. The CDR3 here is CAGQGLAGGPNTGELFF.